The T cell receptor (beta chain) under discussion was sequenced for a study of regulatory T cells in long-lasting Graves disease. Looking at the study overall: With positive TSH receptor antibodies and over 5 years of antithyroid drugs, Graves' disease was considered persistent. Study-wide results and limits: New patients shared 950 to 1,000 public clonotypes, fewer than the 2,500 to 3,500 shared by persistent patients.

The time point: persistent/refractory GD, antithyroid drugs over 5 years with positive TRAb. PBMC-derived RNA was used for the TCR library. The diagnosis of Graves' disease used American Thyroid Association guidelines. Arm-PCR of CDR3 regions and iRepertoire HTBI primers were the basis on which TCR beta libraries were built. TCRdb reprocessed the multiplex PCR reads via MiXCR and lists one record per CDR3 protein. The table lists around 450,000 distinct CDR3 sequences, 20% to 25% of them singletons. This CDR3 is 16 amino acids long. V gave up 5 bases and J gave up 0 bases, with 17 bases separating them. The germline CDR1 and CDR2 sequences are DFQATT and SNEGSKA (reference sequence). For this clonotype: Its target is unknown.

The V and J genes are TRBV20-1 and TRBJ1-5; weak D call: TRBD1 (6 bases). The starting material was peripheral blood mononuclear cells (PBMCs), obtained when the disease was refractory, from a patient treated with antithyroid drugs. This TCR came from a female donor with Graves disease. The CDR3 bases are TGCAGTGCTGAGCCCGGGACACCTTATAGCAATCAGCCCCAGCATTTT. It translates to CSAEPGTPYSNQPQHF.